This entry concerns a single T cell receptor (beta chain). No antigen is known for it. The data derive from a study of CD4 T cell repertoires in COVID-19. Background on the study: Relabeled CFSE-low cells, IL-2-expanded for about 10 days, met spikes from other coronaviruses. Study-level findings and limits: Suggested intraclonal diversification: top SARS-CoV-2-reactive clonotypes appeared in two or three memory subsets. In SARS-CoV and/or HKU1 spike cultures, between about 6 and 25% of SARS-CoV-2 clonotypes reappeared.

These memory T cells were uncultured and sequenced directly after ex vivo isolation. Germline V gives CDR1 SGHTA, CDR2 FQGNSA. This CDR3 is built from 17 residues. J was trimmed by 2 bases and V by 1 base; bases with no gene match: 7. Repertoires were generated with immunoSEQ multiplex PCR, while TCRdb's copy carries only in-frame clones and drops some. The repertoire holds fewer than 100,000 clones, 83% seen once, with around 0.58% in the top ten. The receptor's source is a human donor who had COVID-19. Here the sequenced sample was CD4+ T cells from peripheral blood, taken after recovery from COVID-19. The rearrangement joins TRBV7-2 to TRBJ2-3; 9 bases fit TRBD2. The CDR3 is CASSLGSLAGYTDTQYF. In nucleotides, the CDR3 is TGTGCCAGCAGCTTAGGTTCCCTAGCGGGATACACAGATACGCAGTATTTT.